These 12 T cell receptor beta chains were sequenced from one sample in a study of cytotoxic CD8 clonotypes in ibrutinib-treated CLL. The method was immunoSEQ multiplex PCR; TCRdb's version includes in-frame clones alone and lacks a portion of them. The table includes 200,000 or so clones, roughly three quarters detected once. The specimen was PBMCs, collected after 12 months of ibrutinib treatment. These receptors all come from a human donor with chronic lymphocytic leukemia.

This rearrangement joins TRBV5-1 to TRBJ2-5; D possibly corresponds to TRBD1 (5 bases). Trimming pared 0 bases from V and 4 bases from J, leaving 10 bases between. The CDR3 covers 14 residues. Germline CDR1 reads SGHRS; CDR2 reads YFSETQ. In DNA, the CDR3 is TGCGCCAGCAGCTTGGACAGGCCCCGAGAGACCCAGTACTTC. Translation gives CASSLDRPRETQYF.

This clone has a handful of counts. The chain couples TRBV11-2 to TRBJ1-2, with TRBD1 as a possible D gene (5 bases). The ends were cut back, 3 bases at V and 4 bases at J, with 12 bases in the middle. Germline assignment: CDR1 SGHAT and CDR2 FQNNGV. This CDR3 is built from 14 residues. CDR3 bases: TGTGCCAGCAGCTTCCGGGGGACTACCTATGGCTACACCTTC. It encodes CASSFRGTTYGYTF.

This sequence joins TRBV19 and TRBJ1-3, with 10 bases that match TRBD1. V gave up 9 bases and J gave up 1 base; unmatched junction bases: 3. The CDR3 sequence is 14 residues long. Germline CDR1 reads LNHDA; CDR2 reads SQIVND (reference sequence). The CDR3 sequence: CASRDRGSGNTIYF. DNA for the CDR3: TGTGCCAGCAGGGACAGGGGATCTGGAAACACCATATATTTT.

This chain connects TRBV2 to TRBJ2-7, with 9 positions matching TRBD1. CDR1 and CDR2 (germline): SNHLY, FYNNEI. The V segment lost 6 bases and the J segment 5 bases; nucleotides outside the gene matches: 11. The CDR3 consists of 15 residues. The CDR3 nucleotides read TGTGCCAGCAGCCAACGCGGGACAGGGCGGCACGAGCAGTACTTC. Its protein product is CASSQRGTGRHEQYF.

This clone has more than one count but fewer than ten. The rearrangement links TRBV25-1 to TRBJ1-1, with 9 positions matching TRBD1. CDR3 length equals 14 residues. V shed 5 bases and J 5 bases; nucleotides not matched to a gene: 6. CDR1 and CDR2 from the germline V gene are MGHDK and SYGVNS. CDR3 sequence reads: CASSLTGGWTEAFF. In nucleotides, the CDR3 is TGTGCCAGCAGTTTGACAGGGGGATGGACTGAAGCTTTCTTT.

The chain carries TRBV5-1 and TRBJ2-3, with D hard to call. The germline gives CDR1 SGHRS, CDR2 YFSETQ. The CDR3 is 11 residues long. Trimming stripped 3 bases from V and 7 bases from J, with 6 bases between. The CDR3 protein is CASSYGNTQYF. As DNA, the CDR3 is TGCGCCAGCAGCTATGGGAATACGCAGTATTTT.

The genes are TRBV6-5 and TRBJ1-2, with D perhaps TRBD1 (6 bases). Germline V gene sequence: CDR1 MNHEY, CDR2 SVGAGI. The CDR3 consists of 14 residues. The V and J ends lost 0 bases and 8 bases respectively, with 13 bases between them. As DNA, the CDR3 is TGTGCCAGCAGTTACTCCGGACGGGGGGCGGGCTACACCTTC. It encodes CASSYSGRGAGYTF.

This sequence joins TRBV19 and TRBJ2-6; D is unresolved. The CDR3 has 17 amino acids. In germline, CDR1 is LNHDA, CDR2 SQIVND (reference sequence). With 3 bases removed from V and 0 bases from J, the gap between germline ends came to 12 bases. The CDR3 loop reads CASSITSSRSGANVLTF. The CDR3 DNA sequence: TGTGCCAGTAGTATTACTTCTTCCCGCTCTGGGGCCAACGTCCTGACTTTC.

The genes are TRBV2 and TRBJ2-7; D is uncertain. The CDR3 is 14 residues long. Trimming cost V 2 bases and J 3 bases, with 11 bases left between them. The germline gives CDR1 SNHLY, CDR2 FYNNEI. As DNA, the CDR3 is TGTGCCAGCAGTGAATCCCACGGCCGCTACGAGCAGTACTTC. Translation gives CASSESHGRYEQYF. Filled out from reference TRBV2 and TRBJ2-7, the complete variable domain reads EPEVTQTPSHQVTQMGQEVILRCVPISNHLYFYWYRQILGQKVEFLVSFYNNEISEKSEIFDDQFSVERPDGSNFTLKIRSTKLEDSAMYFCASSESHGRYEQYFGPGTRLTVT.

In DNA, the CDR3 is TGTGCCAGCAGTTTCCGGCTAGCCTCTTACAATGAGCAGTTCTTC. It codes for CASSFRLASYNEQFF. The genes are TRBV28 and TRBJ2-1, with a tentative D call TRBD2 (5 bases). CDR3 size: 15 residues. CDR1 and CDR2 from the germline V gene are MDHEN and SYDVKM. The ends were cut back, 3 bases at V and 4 bases at J, with 13 bases in the middle.

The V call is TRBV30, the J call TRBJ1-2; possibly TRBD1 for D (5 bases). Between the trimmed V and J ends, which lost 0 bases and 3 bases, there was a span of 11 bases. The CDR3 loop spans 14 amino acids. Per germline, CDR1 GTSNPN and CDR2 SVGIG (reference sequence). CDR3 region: CAWSVLQGYYGYTF. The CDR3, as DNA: TGTGCCTGGAGTGTACTTCAGGGCTACTATGGCTACACCTTC.

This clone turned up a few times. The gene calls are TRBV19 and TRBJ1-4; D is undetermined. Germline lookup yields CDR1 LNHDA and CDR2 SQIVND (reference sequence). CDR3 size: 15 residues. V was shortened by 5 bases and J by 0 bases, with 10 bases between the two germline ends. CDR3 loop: CASSEYSATNEKLFF. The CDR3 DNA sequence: TGTGCCAGTAGTGAGTACAGTGCAACTAATGAAAAACTGTTTTTT.